This TCR beta chain stems from a study of cytomegalovirus exposure and HLA in healthy donors. Study results and limitations: Earlier analysis found most TCR beta V segments productive about 87% or about 30% of the time. Rarity marked most TCR sequences, yet some public TCRs occurred in many donors.

All donors participated as healthy donors of bone marrow. In germline, CDR1 is SGHNT, CDR2 YYREEE (reference sequence). V lost 4 bases to trimming and J lost 0 bases, with 16 bases between them. The CDR3 extends over 16 amino acids. Turning to this clone: Its cognate antigen is unknown.

It was with 60 Vbeta and 13 Jbeta primers that the PCR ran. Data came from immunoSEQ multiplex PCR; TCRdb stores just in-frame clones and leaves some out. The data show under 150,000 clones, and the top ten clones hold less than 3.5%. The sequence derives from a man aged 35 to 55 in good health and CMV-seronegative. The V call is TRBV5-4, the J call TRBJ1-1; D possibly corresponds to TRBD1 (6 bases). The specimen sequenced was PBMCs. For the CDR3, the DNA is TGTGCCAGCAGCCATTACAGGGCAAACATGAACACTGAAGCTTTCTTT. Translated: CASSHYRANMNTEAFF.